These 32 T cell receptor beta chains were all obtained from the same sample, sequenced in a study of spatial heterogeneity in lung cancer. In TCRdb, the 5' RACE reads were re-called with MiXCR into one record per CDR3 protein. The sample has 2,500 to 3,000 distinct CDR3 sequences, nearly 4.5% seen once. Indicated time point: sample taken at primary tumor resection. Without sorting, whole RNA was sequenced from tumor, nontumor lung or frozen PBMC. Material: normal lung tissue next to the tumor, obtained at surgery. The receptors were sampled from a female donor with early-stage non-small cell lung cancer.

By share, this clonotype counts as medium-sized (0.01 to 0.1%). The chain combines TRBV5-5 with TRBJ2-5; D ambiguous. V lost 2 bases to trimming and J lost 1 base, with 9 bases between them. Germline-derived CDR1 and CDR2 are SGHKS and YYEKEE (reference sequence). CDR3 length: 14 amino acids. The CDR3 DNA sequence: TGTGCCAGCAGCTTTGGGCAGGTCCAAGAGACCCAGTACTTC. This gives the protein CASSFGQVQETQYF.

This clonotype is labeled as medium-sized. The chain combines TRBV29-1 with TRBJ2-2, with D maybe TRBD2 (5 bases). CDR3 length equals 13 residues. V shed 6 bases and J shed 5 bases, with 13 bases lying between them. Germline V CDR1 and CDR2: SQVTM, ANQGSEA. The CDR3 loop is CSVRRGGTGELFF. The CDR3 DNA reads as TGCAGCGTGAGACGGGGTGGAACCGGGGAGCTGTTTTTT.

About this clonotype: A much larger clone sits a single nucleotide away, making a read error possible. This sequence joins TRBV30 and TRBJ1-2; D remains unclear. From germline, CDR1 is GTSNPN and CDR2 SVGIG (reference sequence). This CDR3 has 11 residues. CDR3 amino acids: CAWSVGYGYNF. CDR3 DNA: TGTGCCTGGAGTGTAGGCTATGGCTACAACTTC.

This clonotype has a count of ten or more. This chain joins TRBV19 and TRBJ2-3; no clear D gene. Germline CDR1 LNHDA, CDR2 SQIVND (reference sequence). V was clipped by 6 bases and J by 6 bases, with 10 bases between them. The CDR3 is 12 amino acids. The chain's CDR3 is CASRLSGDTQYF. The CDR3 DNA follows: TGTGCCAGTAGGCTGAGTGGGGATACGCAGTATTTT.

This clonotype is deemed medium-sized. The J gene is TRBJ1-5, the V gene TRBV5-5; D unresolved. Looked up from germline, CDR1 is SGHKS and CDR2 is YYEKEE (reference sequence). V gave up 4 bases and J gave up 0 bases, with 17 bases separating them. The CDR3 is 17 amino acids. CDR3 loop: CASSAGVTWDSNQPQHF. CDR3 sequence (DNA): TGTGCCAGCAGCGCGGGCGTTACCTGGGATAGCAATCAGCCCCAGCATTTT.

This clonotype is categorized as large. The CDR3 sequence: CASSLPGRETQYF. DNA for the CDR3: TGTGCCAGCAGCTTGCCGGGGAGGGAGACCCAGTACTTC. J is TRBJ2-5 and V is TRBV11-2; TRBD2 might be the D (6 bases). Trimming cost V 3 bases and J 5 bases, with 10 bases left between them. Germline V lookup: CDR1 SGHAT, CDR2 FQNNGV. The CDR3 extends over 13 amino acids.

In the case of this clonotype: This may arise from a read error, as a much more abundant clone is one base away. The rearrangement uses TRBV6-5 and TRBJ1-1; 8 positions agree with TRBD1. The germline V gene has CDR1 MNHEY and CDR2 SVGAGI. CDR3 length: 12 residues. CDR3 residues: CAGSHRQGTAFF. CDR3 in DNA: TGTGCCGGCAGCCATCGACAGGGGACGGCTTTCTTT.

Sample share makes this clonotype medium-sized. The chain links TRBV7-2 to TRBJ2-3, with D unclear. The germline V and J ends were trimmed by 5 bases and 3 bases, with 12 bases remaining between them. The germline V gene has CDR1 SGHTA and CDR2 FQGNSA. This CDR3 region has 14 residues. Written as DNA, the CDR3 is TGTGCCAGCAGCCCGGCCCCCAGGACAGATACGCAGTATTTT. It translates to CASSPAPRTDTQYF.

Within the sample, this clonotype is medium-sized. V is TRBV3-1 and J is TRBJ1-1, with a weak D call TRBD1 (5 bases). The CDR3 extends over 13 amino acids. V lost 6 bases to trimming and J lost 1 base, with 9 bases between them. The germline CDR1 and CDR2 sequences are LGHDT and YNNKEL (reference sequence). The CDR3 DNA is TGTGCCAGCAGGGACACCTCGAACACTGAAGCTTTCTTT. This codes for CASRDTSNTEAFF.

This clonotype is deemed medium-sized. The chain links TRBV29-1 to TRBJ2-1; perhaps TRBD2 as D (5 bases). The CDR3 extends over 11 amino acids. V was pared by 5 bases and J by 7 bases, with 9 bases between. The V gene's germline CDR1 is SQVTM and CDR2 ANQGSEA. CDR3 nucleotides: TGCAGCGTTTTAGTAGCGAATGAGCAGTTCTTC. Translating it yields CSVLVANEQFF.

This clonotype is medium-sized in the sample. The rearrangement joins TRBV9 to TRBJ2-4, with 8 bases fitting TRBD1. V shed 4 bases and J 11 bases; nucleotides not matched to a gene: 11. From germline, CDR1 is SGDLS and CDR2 YYNGEE. The CDR3 sequence is 14 residues long. CDR3 DNA: TGTGCCAGCAGCCCTGAAGGCATGACAGGGGTTCAGTACTTC. This codes for CASSPEGMTGVQYF.

This clonotype was recorded at least ten times. Here the CDR3 DNA reads TGTGCCAGCAGTTTCCTTCAAGCGGGGGGCGGGGATACGCAGTATTTT. Protein: CASSFLQAGGGDTQYF. The rearrangement joins TRBV12-3 or TRBV12-4 to TRBJ2-3; 9 bases agree with TRBD2. The junction had 10 bases not matched to a gene; V was cut back by 3 bases and J by 6 bases. CDR3 length: 16 residues.

This clonotype was seen repeatedly, ten times or more. J is TRBJ1-5 and V is TRBV27, with D hard to call. The CDR3 is 15 residues long. V was cut by 0 bases and J by 0 bases, with 6 bases left in between. Germline CDR1 is MNHEY and CDR2 is SMNVEV (reference sequence). Here the CDR3 DNA reads TGTGCCAGCAGTTTATCTGGCCATAGCAATCAGCCCCAGCATTTT. Translating gives CASSLSGHSNQPQHF.

This clonotype was seen repeatedly, ten times or more. The chain joins TRBV19 to TRBJ1-2; D remains unclear. The CDR3 consists of 14 residues. Germline CDR1 is LNHDA and CDR2 is SQIVND (reference sequence). The V and J ends lost 4 bases and 2 bases respectively, with 11 bases between them. CDR3 nucleotide sequence: TGTGCCAGTAGTAGGTTTGAACGAAACTATGGCTACACCTTC. It yields the protein CASSRFERNYGYTF.

This clonotype appeared many times. This chain connects TRBV9 to TRBJ1-1, with 8 bases identical to TRBD1. The CDR3 loop spans 16 amino acids. Per germline, CDR1 SGDLS and CDR2 YYNGEE. With V trimmed by 3 bases and J by 4 bases, 11 bases remained unmatched. CDR3: CASSAQKITGGTEAFF. DNA of the CDR3: TGTGCCAGCAGCGCTCAAAAGATAACAGGGGGCACTGAAGCTTTCTTT. The full variable domain, with the rest looked up from reference TRBV9 and TRBJ1-1, is DSGVTQTPKHLITATGQRVTLRCSPRSGDLSVYWYQQSLDQGLQFLIQYYNGEERAKGNILERFSAQQFPDLHSELNLSSLELGDSALYFCASSAQKITGGTEAFFGQGTRLTVV.

There are many counts of this clonotype. The chain couples TRBV13 to TRBJ2-6, with a tentative D call TRBD1 (6 bases). CDR3 length: 17 amino acids. Germline-derived CDR1 and CDR2 are PRHDT and FYEKMQ (reference sequence). Between the trimmed V and J ends, which lost 3 bases and 4 bases, there was a span of 16 bases. The CDR3: CASSFNSDSGGANVLTF. The CDR3 nucleotides are TGTGCCAGCAGCTTCAACTCGGACAGCGGAGGGGCCAACGTCCTGACTTTC.

By share of the sample, this clonotype is medium-sized (0.01 to 0.1%). The V gene is TRBV27, the J gene TRBJ1-5; D is ambiguous. Germline V gene sequence: CDR1 MNHEY, CDR2 SMNVEV (reference sequence). Trimming left V 6 bases short and J 7 bases short, with 4 bases between. The CDR3 is made up of 10 amino acids. CDR3: CASRWQPQHF. The CDR3 region has the DNA TGTGCCAGCAGATGGCAGCCCCAGCATTTT.

Many counts were recorded for this clonotype. The rearrangement joins TRBV2 to TRBJ2-2; 7 bases are a match to TRBD1. J gave up 5 bases and V 6 bases, and 6 bases lay outside the gene matches. The CDR3 covers 14 residues. Germline assignment: CDR1 SNHLY and CDR2 FYNNEI. Here the CDR3 DNA reads TGTGCCAGCAGAGCCGGGACAGCGACCGGGGAGCTGTTTTTT. Its translation: CASRAGTATGELFF.

Many counts were recorded for this clonotype. This sequence joins TRBV2 and TRBJ2-7, with no clear D. The CDR3 is 11 residues long. V was pared by 4 bases and J by 3 bases, with 4 bases between. CDR1 and CDR2 (germline): SNHLY, FYNNEI. CDR3 sequence: CASSGNYEQYF. CDR3 sequence (DNA): TGTGCCAGCAGTGGTAACTACGAGCAGTACTTC.

This clonotype is classed as medium-sized. The chain recombines TRBV6-2 or TRBV6-3 with TRBJ2-2; tentatively, D is TRBD1 (7 bases). Germline CDR1 MNHEY, CDR2 SVGEGT. The germline V and J ends were trimmed by 7 bases and 10 bases, with 13 bases remaining between them. The CDR3 spans 12 residues. This chain's CDR3 is CASTNRGLELFF. CDR3 nucleotide sequence: TGTGCCAGCACCAACAGGGGACTGGAGCTGTTTTTT.

This clonotype has only a few counts. This chain connects TRBV7-2 to TRBJ2-3; D perhaps matches TRBD2 (5 bases). V lost 1 base and J lost 1, with 12 bases in between. The CDR3 sequence is 16 residues long. Germline-derived CDR1 and CDR2 are SGHTA and FQGNSA. The CDR3 sequence: CASSLVGDSGTDTQYF. For the CDR3, the DNA is TGTGCCAGCAGCTTAGTAGGCGATAGCGGCACAGATACGCAGTATTTT.

This clonotype was seen repeatedly, ten times or more. The chain joins TRBV5-6 to TRBJ2-7; the D is unclear. Between the trimmed V and J ends, which lost 6 bases and 1 base, there was a span of 2 bases. The V gene's germline CDR1 is SGHDT and CDR2 YYEEEE. This CDR3 is 10 amino acids long. The CDR3 protein is CASTSYEQYV. DNA for the CDR3: TGTGCCAGCACTTCCTACGAGCAGTACGTC.

This clonotype qualifies as medium-sized. The rearrangement uses TRBV11-2 and TRBJ2-2, with TRBD2 identical over 8 bases. Germline loops: CDR1 SGHAT, CDR2 FQNNGV. This CDR3 is built from 15 residues. The ends lost 5 bases at V and 5 bases at J; junction bases unmatched: 7. CDR3 bases: TGTGCCAGCAGCCGTACGGGGGGGCCTACCGGGGAGCTGTTTTTT. It is translated as CASSRTGGPTGELFF.

This sequence joins TRBV28 and TRBJ2-2; 7 bases match TRBD2. This CDR3 has 18 residues. The junction had 14 bases not matched to a gene; V was cut back by 1 base and J by 6 bases. CDR1 is MDHEN, CDR2 SYDVKM, per germline. CDR3 loop: CASSLYPSGDLRPGELFF. The CDR3 coding sequence is TGTGCCAGCAGTTTATATCCTAGCGGAGACCTACGTCCCGGGGAGCTGTTTTTT.

This clonotype showed up many times. The V and J genes are TRBV5-5 and TRBJ2-2; TRBD1 aligns across 8 bases. The V and J ends lost 4 bases and 2 bases, in that order; junction bases with no gene match: 4. Germline CDR1 is SGHKS and CDR2 is YYEKEE (reference sequence). This CDR3 has 15 residues. The CDR3 spells CASSHGQGNTGELFF. The CDR3 nucleotides are TGTGCCAGCAGCCATGGACAGGGAAACACCGGGGAGCTGTTTTTT.

This clonotype was seen many times. This chain joins TRBV7-2 and TRBJ2-1; TRBD1 is a possible D gene (5 bases). V was trimmed by 3 bases and J by 6 bases, leaving 9 bases between them. Per germline, CDR1 SGHTA and CDR2 FQGNSA. The CDR3 covers 13 residues. This CDR3 reads CASSLAQGNEQFF. The CDR3 bases are TGTGCCAGCAGCTTGGCCCAGGGCAATGAGCAGTTCTTC.

This clonotype is judged large. The rearrangement joins TRBV13 to TRBJ1-5, with D unresolved. Trimming removed 5 bases from V and 6 bases from J, with 8 bases in between. The germline CDR1 and CDR2 sequences are PRHDT and FYEKMQ (reference sequence). The CDR3 is made up of 12 amino acids. The DNA for the CDR3 is TGTGCCAGCAGCCAAGCGCTTCAGCCCCAGCATTTT. It is translated as CASSQALQPQHF. Variable domain in full (rest from reference TRBV13 and TRBJ1-5): AAGVIQSPRHLIKEKRETATLKCYPIPRHDTVYWYQQGPGQDPQFLISFYEKMQSDKGSIPDRFSAQQFSDYHSELNMSSLELGDSALYFCASSQALQPQHFGDGTRLSIL.

V is TRBV6-1 and J is TRBJ1-3; D not certain. Germline V gene sequence: CDR1 MNHNS, CDR2 SASEGT. This CDR3 has 12 residues. V lost 4 bases, J lost 1 base, and 2 bases lay in between. The CDR3 DNA follows: TGTGCCAGCAGTGCATCTGGAAACACCATATATTTT. Encoded protein: CASSASGNTIYF.

This clonotype appeared many times. J is TRBJ2-2 and V is TRBV12-5; D gene ambiguous. The germline V gene encodes CDR1 LGHNT and CDR2 FRNRAP. Between the trimmed V and J ends, which lost 6 bases and 0 bases, there was a span of 8 bases. The CDR3 has 14 amino acids. The CDR3 reads CASGEYANTGELFF. The CDR3 DNA reads TGTGCTAGTGGCGAGTACGCGAACACCGGGGAGCTGTTTTTT. Drawing the rest from reference TRBV12-5 and TRBJ2-2, the complete variable domain is DARVTQTPRHKVTEMGQEVTMRCQPILGHNTVFWYRQTMMQGLELLAYFRNRAPLDDSGMPKDRFSAEMPDATLATLKIQPSEPRDSAVYFCASGEYANTGELFFGEGSRLTVL.

This clonotype is labeled large. The junction does not match germline at one end; this may be a read error. The chain carries TRBV24-1 and TRBJ2-3, with 8 nucleotides matching TRBD2. The CDR3 runs to 16 residues. Germline CDR1 KGHDR, CDR2 SFDVKD. CDR3 DNA sequence: TGTGCCACCTGTGAAGTGGTCGGGGGGGCTACAGATACGCAGTATTTT. Its translation is CATCEVVGGATDTQYF.

By share, this clonotype counts as medium-sized. This rearrangement joins TRBV7-8 to TRBJ2-1; D is unclear. This CDR3 contains 13 residues. The germline V and J ends were trimmed by 2 bases and 4 bases, with 6 bases remaining between them. CDR1 is SGHVS and CDR2 is FQNEAQ in the germline V gene. The CDR3 DNA reads as TGTGCCAGCAGCTTAAGCCAGTACAATGAGCAGTTCTTC. It codes for CASSLSQYNEQFF.

By frequency in the sample, this clonotype is medium-sized (0.01 to 0.1%). The chain joins TRBV25-1 to TRBJ1-1; D remains ambiguous. This CDR3 region has 15 residues. V was clipped by 3 bases and J by 0 bases, with 11 bases between them. Germline values: CDR1 MGHDK, CDR2 SYGVNS. This CDR3 is CASSEIADMNTEAFF. Written as DNA, the CDR3 is TGTGCCAGCAGTGAGATAGCAGATATGAACACTGAAGCTTTCTTT.